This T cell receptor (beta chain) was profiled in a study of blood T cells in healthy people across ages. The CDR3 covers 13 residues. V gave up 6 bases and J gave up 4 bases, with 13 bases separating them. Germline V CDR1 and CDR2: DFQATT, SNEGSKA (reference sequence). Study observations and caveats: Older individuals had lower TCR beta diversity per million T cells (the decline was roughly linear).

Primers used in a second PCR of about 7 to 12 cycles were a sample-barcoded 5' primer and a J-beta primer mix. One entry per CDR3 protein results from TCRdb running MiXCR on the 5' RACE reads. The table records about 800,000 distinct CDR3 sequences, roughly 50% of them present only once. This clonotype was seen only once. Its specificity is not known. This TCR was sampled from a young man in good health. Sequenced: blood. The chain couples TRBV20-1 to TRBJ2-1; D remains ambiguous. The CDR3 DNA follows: TGCAGTGCCCCGGGTGGGCCGTACAATGAGCAGTTCTTC. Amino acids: CSAPGGPYNEQFF.